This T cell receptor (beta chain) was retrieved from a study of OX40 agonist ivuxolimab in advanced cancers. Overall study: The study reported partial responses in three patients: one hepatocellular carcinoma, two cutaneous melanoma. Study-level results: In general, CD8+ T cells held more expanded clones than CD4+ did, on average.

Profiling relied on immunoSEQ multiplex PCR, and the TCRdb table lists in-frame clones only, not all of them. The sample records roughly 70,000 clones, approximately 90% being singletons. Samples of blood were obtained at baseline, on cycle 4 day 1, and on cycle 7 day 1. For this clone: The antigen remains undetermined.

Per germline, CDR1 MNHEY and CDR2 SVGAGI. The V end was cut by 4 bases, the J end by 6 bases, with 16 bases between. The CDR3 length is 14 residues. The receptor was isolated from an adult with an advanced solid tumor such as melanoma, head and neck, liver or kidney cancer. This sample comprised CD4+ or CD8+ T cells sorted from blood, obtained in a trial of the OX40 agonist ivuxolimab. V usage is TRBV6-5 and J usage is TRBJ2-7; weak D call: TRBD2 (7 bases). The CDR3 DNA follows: TGTGCCAGCAGTTCCCGAGGGGGGGTCCTCGAGCAGTACTTC. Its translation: CASSSRGGVLEQYF.